Only a few counts were recorded for the clone carrying this TCR beta chain. Antigen unknown. The data belong to a study of T-cell reconstitution after alpha-beta-depleted transplantation in children. Findings and caveats of the study: Several hundred rapidly expanded clones from non-depleted graft cells reportedly supplied alpha-beta T cells about two months post-transplant. Among T cells one year after transplant, newly produced cells accounted for most counts and diversity. Some patients showed high day-60 TCRbeta diversity, which derived from surviving recipient T cells and thymic progenitors.

Unique molecular identifiers were incorporated into the prepared TCRbeta library. Using its own MiXCR run on the PCR reads, TCRdb lists one record per CDR3 protein. The top ten hold approximately 7.6% of the sample, which has 250,000 to 300,000 distinct CDR3 sequences, around 10% seen once. The length of the CDR3 is 18 residues. Trimming pared 10 bases from V and 0 bases from J, leaving 25 bases between. Germline CDR1 reads LNHNV; CDR2 reads YYDKDF (reference sequence). The rearrangement uses TRBV15 and TRBJ2-4; tentative D call: TRBD2 (7 bases). The clonotype was recovered from a boy under two years old with acute myeloid leukemia, due to receive a stem cell transplant. Material: PBMCs, obtained before TCRalphabeta/CD19-depleted stem cell transplant. CDR3 region: CASREVGGLRLAKNIQYF. The CDR3 nucleotides read TGTGCCAGCAGAGAGGTGGGGGGGCTCCGACTAGCCAAAAACATTCAGTACTTC.